This T cell receptor beta chain was sequenced in a study of molecular identifiers for immune sequencing clone quantification. Overall study: With replicates, the RNA of roughly 20,000 or 100,000 naive CD8 cells was split five ways and four were sequenced.

Germline V gene data show CDR1 as SEHNR and CDR2 as FQNEAQ (reference sequence). The CDR3 spans 15 residues. The V and J ends lost 2 bases and 2 bases respectively, with 12 bases between them. In TCRdb, the PCR reads were re-called with MiXCR into one record per CDR3 protein. The table has more than 550,000 distinct CDR3 sequences, roughly 27% seen once. This clonotype occurred many times. A CD8+CD4-CCR7+CD45RA+ gate was used to sort naive CD8 T cells. The J gene is TRBJ2-5, the V gene TRBV7-9; D remains ambiguous. Sequences were obtained from naive CD8+ T cells from blood, with Jurkat cell RNA spiked in. Subset denoted: FACS-sorted CD8+CD4-CCR7+CD45RA+ naive T cells. The sequence derives from a human donor in good health. Some libraries in this study had Jurkat cell RNA spiked in. CDR3 loop: CASSLITTPQETQYF. DNA of the CDR3: TGTGCCAGCAGCTTAATTACAACACCGCAAGAGACCCAGTACTTC.